This TCR beta chain derives from a study of identical twins. In germline, CDR1 is LNHDA, CDR2 SQIVND (reference sequence). This CDR3 region has 15 residues. J lost 6 bases, V lost 8 bases, and 8 bases had no gene match. Regarding the study as a whole: Within cord blood, abundant beta clonotypes carried fewer insertions, but memory repertoires showed no such trend. Sequences that were out-of-frame, alpha and twin-shared displayed an excess of low generation probability.

This clonotype has only one observation. Its specificity is unknown. TCRdb redid the calling of the 5' RACE reads with MiXCR, one entry per CDR3 protein. The sample contains 700,000 or so distinct CDR3 sequences, 21% of which appear only once. This same sample was also part of a study on T cells expressing NK-cell markers. This second study says: Dominant NKG2C+ clonotype frequencies of roughly 1.0-8% of CD8+ T cells were measured in five or six donors.

Sequenced: PBMCs. This clonotype originated in a woman under 30 in good health. The chain combines TRBV19 with TRBJ2-1; 12 bases agree with TRBD1. The CDR3 here is CASSSGTGGFNEQFF. In DNA, the CDR3 is TGTGCCAGTTCGTCCGGGACAGGGGGCTTCAATGAGCAGTTCTTC.